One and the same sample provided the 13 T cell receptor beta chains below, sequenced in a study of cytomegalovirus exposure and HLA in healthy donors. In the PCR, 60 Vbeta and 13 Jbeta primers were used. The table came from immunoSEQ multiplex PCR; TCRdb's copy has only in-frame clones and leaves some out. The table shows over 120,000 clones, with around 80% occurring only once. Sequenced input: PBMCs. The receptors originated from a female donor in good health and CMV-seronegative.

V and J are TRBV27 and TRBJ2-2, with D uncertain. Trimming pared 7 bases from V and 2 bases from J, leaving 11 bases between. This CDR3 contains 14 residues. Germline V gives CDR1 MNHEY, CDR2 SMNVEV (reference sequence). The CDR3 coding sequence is TGTGCCAGCACCTCCGAGACTAACACCGGGGAGCTGTTTTTT. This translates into CASTSETNTGELFF.

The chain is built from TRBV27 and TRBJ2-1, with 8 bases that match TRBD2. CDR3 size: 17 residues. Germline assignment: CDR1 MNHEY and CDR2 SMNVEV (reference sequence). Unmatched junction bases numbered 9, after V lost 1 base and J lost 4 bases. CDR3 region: CASSLYLAGGAYNEQFF. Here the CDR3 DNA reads TGTGCCAGCAGTTTATATCTGGCGGGGGGTGCGTACAATGAGCAGTTCTTC.

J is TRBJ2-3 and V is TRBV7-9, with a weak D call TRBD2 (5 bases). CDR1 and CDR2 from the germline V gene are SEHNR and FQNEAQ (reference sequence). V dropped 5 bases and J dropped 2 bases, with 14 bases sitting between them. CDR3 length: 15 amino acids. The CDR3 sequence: CASSIADSATDTQYF. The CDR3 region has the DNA TGTGCCAGCAGCATTGCGGACTCCGCCACAGATACGCAGTATTTT.

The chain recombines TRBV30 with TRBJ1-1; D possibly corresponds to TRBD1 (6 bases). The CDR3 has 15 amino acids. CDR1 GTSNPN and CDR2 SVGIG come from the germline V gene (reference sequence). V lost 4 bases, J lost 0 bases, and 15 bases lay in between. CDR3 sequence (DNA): TGTGCCTGGACCACAGGGTTAGTGATGAACACTGAAGCTTTCTTT. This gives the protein CAWTTGLVMNTEAFF.

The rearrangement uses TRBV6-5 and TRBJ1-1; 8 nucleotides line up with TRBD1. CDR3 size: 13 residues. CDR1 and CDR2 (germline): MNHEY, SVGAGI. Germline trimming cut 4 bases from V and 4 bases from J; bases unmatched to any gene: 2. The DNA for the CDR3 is TGTGCCAGCAGTTCTACAGGGGGCACTGAAGCTTTCTTT. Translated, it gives CASSSTGGTEAFF.

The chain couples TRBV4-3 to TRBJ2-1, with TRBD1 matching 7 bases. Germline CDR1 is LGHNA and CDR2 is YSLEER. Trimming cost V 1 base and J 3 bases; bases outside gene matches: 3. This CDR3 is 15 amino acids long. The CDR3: CASSQGQGNYNEQFF. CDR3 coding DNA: TGCGCCAGCAGCCAAGGACAGGGTAACTACAATGAGCAGTTCTTC.

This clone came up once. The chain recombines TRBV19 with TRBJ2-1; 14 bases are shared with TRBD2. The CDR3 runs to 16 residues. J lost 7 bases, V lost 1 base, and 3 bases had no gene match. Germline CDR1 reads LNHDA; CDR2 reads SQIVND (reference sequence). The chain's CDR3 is CASSIVGTSGRNEQFF. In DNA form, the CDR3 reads TGTGCCAGTAGTATAGTTGGGACTAGCGGGAGAAATGAGCAGTTCTTC.

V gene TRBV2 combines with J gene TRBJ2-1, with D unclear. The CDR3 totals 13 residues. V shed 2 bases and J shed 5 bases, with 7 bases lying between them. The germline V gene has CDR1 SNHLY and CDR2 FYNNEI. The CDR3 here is CASSETSDNEQFF. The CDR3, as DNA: TGTGCCAGCAGTGAAACGTCAGACAATGAGCAGTTCTTC.

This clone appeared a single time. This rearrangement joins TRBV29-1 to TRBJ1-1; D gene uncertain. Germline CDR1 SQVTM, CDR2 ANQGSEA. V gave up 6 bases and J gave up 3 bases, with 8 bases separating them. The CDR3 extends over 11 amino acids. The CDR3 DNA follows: TGCAGCGTCACACGGGACACTGAAGCTTTCTTT. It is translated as CSVTRDTEAFF.

The CDR3 DNA reads as TGTGCCAGCAGCTCCAGGCCAGATAACTATGGCTACACCTTC. Protein sequence: CASSSRPDNYGYTF. The chain is built from TRBV11-2 and TRBJ1-2; no definite D call. Trimming removed 4 bases from V and 1 base from J, with 10 bases in between. This CDR3 spans 14 amino acids. From germline, CDR1 is SGHAT and CDR2 FQNNGV.

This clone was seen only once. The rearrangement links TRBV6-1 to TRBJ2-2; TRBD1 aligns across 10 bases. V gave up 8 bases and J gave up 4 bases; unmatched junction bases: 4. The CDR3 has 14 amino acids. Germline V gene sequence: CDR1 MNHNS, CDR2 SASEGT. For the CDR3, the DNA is TGTGCCAGCGGCAGGACAGGGGGCACCGGGGAGCTGTTTTTT. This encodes CASGRTGGTGELFF.

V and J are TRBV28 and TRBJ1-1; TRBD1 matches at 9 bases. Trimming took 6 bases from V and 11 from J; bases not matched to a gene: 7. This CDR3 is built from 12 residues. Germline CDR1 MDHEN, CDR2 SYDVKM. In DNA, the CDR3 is TGTGCCAGCAGCACAGACAGGGGGAGGGCTTTCTTT. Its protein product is CASSTDRGRAFF.

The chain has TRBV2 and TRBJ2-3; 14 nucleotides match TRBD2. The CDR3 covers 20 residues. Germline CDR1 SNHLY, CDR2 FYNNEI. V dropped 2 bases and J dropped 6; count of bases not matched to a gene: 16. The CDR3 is CASSEPRLAGGRSPLDTQYF. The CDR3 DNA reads TGTGCCAGCAGTGAACCAAGACTAGCGGGGGGGAGATCCCCCCTGGATACGCAGTATTTT.